The sequence of this T cell receptor (beta chain) was determined in a study of shared clonotypes between healthy human individuals. Negatively enriched CD4+ T cells were divided by CD45RA into naive and memory. CDR1 MDHEN and CDR2 SYDVKM come from the germline V gene. CDR3 size: 13 residues. Trimming removed 6 bases from V and 5 bases from J; junction bases left unmatched: 4. Sorted-subset replicate PCR reactions contained roughly 200 ng DNA, corresponding to tens of thousands of T cell genomes. The assay was immunoSEQ multiplex PCR, and TCRdb's table has in-frame clones only and misses some. The sample includes 1,500,000 or so clones, about 98.5% seen only once; the top ten take approximately 0.38%. In regard to this clone: What it binds is not known.

Whole-study findings and limits: Relative to memory subsets, naive subsets generally showed larger estimated richness.

The receptor comes from a young man in good health. The V and J genes are TRBV28 and TRBJ1-5, with 7 bases fitting TRBD1. Sequencing was performed on naive CD4+ T cells sorted from blood. Regarding subset: CD45RA+ positively selected. The CDR3 DNA sequence: TGTGCCAGCAGCCTGGGACAGTATCAGCCCCAGCATTTT. Amino acid sequence: CASSLGQYQPQHF.